The 20 T cell receptor beta chains below come from one sample, sequenced in a study of cytomegalovirus exposure and HLA in healthy donors. The PCR had 60 Vbeta and 13 Jbeta primers. Produced via immunoSEQ multiplex PCR; TCRdb's table is partial and in-frame only. The table lists some 120,000 clones, roughly 68% of them singletons. The material sequenced was PBMCs. Source of these receptors: a woman in her forties or fifties in good health and CMV-seropositive.

This clone was counted a few times. This CDR3 reads CASSTQRGGRQGSSNEQFF. The CDR3 region has the DNA TGTGCCAGCAGCACTCAAAGAGGTGGCAGACAGGGGAGTAGCAATGAGCAGTTCTTC. The J gene is TRBJ2-1, the V gene TRBV7-9; TRBD1 agrees at 8 bases. J gave up 6 bases and V 5 bases, and 21 bases lay outside the gene matches. CDR3 length equals 19 residues. CDR1 SEHNR and CDR2 FQNEAQ come from the germline V gene (reference sequence).

The rearrangement uses TRBV27 and TRBJ2-1, with D perhaps TRBD1 (6 bases). Between the trimmed V and J ends, which lost 4 bases and 3 bases, there was a span of 16 bases. The CDR3 runs 16 residues. Germline lookup yields CDR1 MNHEY and CDR2 SMNVEV (reference sequence). The CDR3 DNA is TGTGCCAGCAGTTCTCACAGGGAACACCTCTACAATGAGCAGTTCTTC. This encodes CASSSHREHLYNEQFF.

The chain employs TRBV11-2 and TRBJ1-2; possible D gene TRBD1, 5 bases. The ends were cut back, 0 bases at V and 3 bases at J, with 11 bases in the middle. Germline V lookup: CDR1 SGHAT, CDR2 FQNNGV. The CDR3 totals 15 residues. For the CDR3, the DNA is TGTGCCAGCAGCTTAGATAGGGGCGCCTACTATGGCTACACCTTC. Its translation: CASSLDRGAYYGYTF.

In its sample, this clone was seen a few times. V gene TRBV29-1 combines with J gene TRBJ2-1, with 7 nucleotides matching TRBD1. Germline V gene data show CDR1 as SQVTM and CDR2 as ANQGSEA. Trimming at V came to 4 bases and at J to 5 bases, leaving 5 bases not matched to a gene. The CDR3 extends over 13 amino acids. The CDR3 DNA sequence: TGCAGCGTTGGTGGACAGGCGAACAATGAGCAGTTCTTC. It specifies CSVGGQANNEQFF.

The chain has TRBV29-1 and TRBJ1-1; possible D gene TRBD1, 5 bases. The germline CDR1 and CDR2 sequences are SQVTM and ANQGSEA. The V end was cut by 3 bases, the J end by 0 bases, with 11 bases between. The CDR3 covers 14 residues. The CDR3 DNA is TGCAGCGTTGAGAAAATGACAGTGAACACTGAAGCTTTCTTT. It codes for CSVEKMTVNTEAFF.

V and J are TRBV7-2 and TRBJ1-1; 12 bases are a match to TRBD1. V dropped 5 bases and J dropped 12; count of bases not matched to a gene: 10. The CDR3 covers 14 residues. Germline-derived CDR1 and CDR2 are SGHTA and FQGNSA. The CDR3 DNA sequence: TGTGCCAGCAGCCGACAAGGGACAGGGGGCGGAACTTTCTTT. Encoded protein: CASSRQGTGGGTFF.

The V and J genes are TRBV9 and TRBJ2-7; 11 positions agree with TRBD2. After removal of 0 bases from V and 6 bases from J, the junction contained 14 bases not matched to a gene. The CDR3 totals 18 residues. Per germline, CDR1 SGDLS and CDR2 YYNGEE. The CDR3 reads CASSVDALVSGGVGEQYF. CDR3 DNA sequence: TGTGCCAGCAGCGTAGACGCCTTAGTTAGCGGGGGGGTTGGCGAGCAGTACTTC.

The chain uses TRBV7-2 and TRBJ2-2; D is unclear. Germline V gene sequence: CDR1 SGHTA, CDR2 FQGNSA. The germline V and J ends were trimmed by 1 base and 5 bases, with 8 bases remaining between them. CDR3 length: 14 residues. The chain's CDR3 is CASSLDQRTGELFF. The CDR3 coding sequence is TGTGCCAGCAGCTTAGACCAGCGAACCGGGGAGCTGTTTTTT.

The J gene is TRBJ1-6, the V gene TRBV25-1; D is unresolved. This CDR3 is built from 13 residues. Germline V gene data show CDR1 as MGHDK and CDR2 as SYGVNS. V lost 3 bases to trimming and J lost 6 bases, with 6 bases between them. The CDR3 nucleotides are TGTGCCAGCAGTGATCTCCTTAATTCACCCCTCCACTTT. Amino acids: CASSDLLNSPLHF.

This clone turned up a few times. The chain employs TRBV15 and TRBJ1-6; TRBD1 is a possible D gene (5 bases). The CDR3 runs to 16 residues. Germline V gene data show CDR1 as LNHNV and CDR2 as YYDKDF (reference sequence). The V end was cut by 0 bases, the J end by 7 bases, with 13 bases between. CDR3 in DNA: TGTGCCACCAGCAGAGATTACGCAGGGAAGAATTCACCCCTCCACTTT. This gives the protein CATSRDYAGKNSPLHF.

Remarks on this clone: At one of its ends the junction is not consistent with the germline gene, which may arise from a read error. The genes are TRBV5-1 and TRBJ2-2, with D possibly TRBD1 on 6 matching bases. The CDR3 covers 15 residues. Germline lookup yields CDR1 SGHRS and CDR2 YFSETQ. The CDR3, as DNA: TGCGCCAGCAGCTTACTCCAGGGGAACGCCGGGGAGCTGTTTTTT. This translates into CASSLLQGNAGELFF.

V and J are TRBV4-3 and TRBJ1-5; D gene ambiguous. Germline V gene sequence: CDR1 LGHNA, CDR2 YSLEER. The CDR3 has 15 residues. V dropped 0 bases and J dropped 4 bases, with 10 bases sitting between them. CDR3 sequence (DNA): TGCGCCAGCAGCCAAGATCGTGGAGAGAATCAGCCCCAGCATTTT. Translation gives CASSQDRGENQPQHF.

The chain carries TRBV19 and TRBJ1-5, with TRBD1 as a possible D gene (5 bases). Trimming took off 3 bases at V and 0 bases at J, with 9 bases between the two ends. The CDR3 runs to 15 residues. Germline V lookup: CDR1 LNHDA, CDR2 SQIVND (reference sequence). The CDR3 nucleotides are TGTGCCAGTAGTATCGGGCAGGGTAGCAATCAGCCCCAGCATTTT. It yields the protein CASSIGQGSNQPQHF. Full variable domain (remainder filled in from reference TRBV19 and TRBJ1-5): DGGITQSPKYLFRKEGQNVTLSCEQNLNHDAMYWYRQDPGQGLRLIYYSQIVNDFQKGDIAEGYSVSREKKESFPLTVTSAQKNPTAFYLCASSIGQGSNQPQHFGDGTRLSIL.

The rearrangement links TRBV10-2 to TRBJ1-3, with a weak D call TRBD1 (5 bases). The germline CDR1 and CDR2 sequences are WSHSY and SAAADI. The length of the CDR3 is 13 residues. Trimming removed 10 bases from V and 0 bases from J, with 10 bases in between. The CDR3 loop reads CATSTASGNTIYF. The CDR3 nucleotides read TGCGCCACCTCGACAGCCTCTGGAAACACCATATATTTT.

This clone has a single count. The gene calls are TRBV20-1 and TRBJ1-1; D gene uncertain. V lost 3 bases, J lost 8 bases, and 10 bases lay in between. Germline CDR1 reads DFQATT; CDR2 reads SNEGSKA (reference sequence). The CDR3 extends over 11 amino acids. CDR3 sequence reads: CSASVGGEAFF. CDR3 nucleotide sequence: TGCAGTGCTAGTGTCGGAGGGGAAGCTTTCTTT.

The V call is TRBV18, the J call TRBJ2-3, with 10 bases aligning to TRBD2. The V gene's germline CDR1 is KGHSH and CDR2 LQKENI. The CDR3 sequence is 17 residues long. V lost 3 bases and J lost 1; bases outside the gene matches: 7. In DNA, the CDR3 is TGTGCCAGCTCACCGCAGCGGGGGGGCTACGGCACAGATACGCAGTATTTT. Protein product: CASSPQRGGYGTDTQYF.

This clone was observed a single time. This chain joins TRBV30 and TRBJ1-2; D not certain. V dropped 3 bases and J dropped 8 bases, with 13 bases sitting between them. CDR3 length: 12 amino acids. Per the germline V gene, CDR1 is GTSNPN and CDR2 is SVGIG (reference sequence). The CDR3 loop reads CAWSPVMSGYTF. For the CDR3, the DNA is TGTGCCTGGAGCCCGGTCATGAGCGGCTACACCTTC.

The chain uses TRBV5-8 and TRBJ2-6, with 7 nucleotides matching TRBD1. CDR3 length equals 17 residues. V was pared by 2 bases and J by 4 bases, with 9 bases of the junction left unmatched. Germline values: CDR1 SGHTS, CDR2 YDEGEE. The CDR3 DNA reads as TGTGCCAGCAGCTTCGACGACAGGGATTACGGGGCCAACGTCCTGACTTTC. Translating it yields CASSFDDRDYGANVLTF.

CDR3 region: CATSPRGGGAYNEQFF. Here the CDR3 DNA reads TGTGCCACCAGCCCCAGAGGAGGGGGGGCCTACAATGAGCAGTTCTTC. V gene TRBV15 combines with J gene TRBJ2-1; D may be TRBD2 (7 bases). Germline loops: CDR1 LNHNV, CDR2 YYDKDF (reference sequence). V lost 5 bases and J lost 2, with 16 bases in between. CDR3 size: 16 residues.

The chain is built from TRBV6-5 and TRBJ2-2, with a possible D match to TRBD2 (5 bases). Deletions cut 7 bases from V and 8 bases from J, with 14 bases between. The germline gives CDR1 MNHEY, CDR2 SVGAGI. CDR3 length: 13 residues. CDR3 DNA sequence: TGTGCCAGCATTAAAGGGAGTTCTGGGGAGCTGTTTTTT. Translating it yields CASIKGSSGELFF.